This T cell receptor (beta chain) was captured by sequencing in a study of regulatory T cells in long-lasting Graves disease (dated by TCRdb to the early 2020s). At the level of the whole study: Antithyroid drugs had been taken for less than 3 months by newly diagnosed Graves' disease patients. TCR sequencing covered about 13 persistent and approximately 20 newly diagnosed Graves' disease patients, 33 samples in total. Patients with persistent Graves' disease were compared with patients with newly diagnosed Graves' disease using TCR sequencing and RNA sequencing of peripheral blood. The study was registered as a clinical trial and conducted in China.

The germline V gene provides CDR1 SNHLY and CDR2 FYNNEI. Its CDR3 holds 14 amino acids, cysteine through phenylalanine. The DNA shown is the 42-base CDR3, in frame from base 1. Between the V and J ends, shortened by 2 bases and 5 bases respectively, the junction contains 13 bases. This clonotype was picked up a small number of times. The specificity of this receptor is unknown. The sample holds no much larger clone one base away, and base qualities are not on file. The library was obtained by multiplex PCR. TCRdb names Illumina HiSeq 4000 as the instrument used. To build TCR beta libraries, CDR3 regions were amplified by Arm-PCR using iRepertoire HTBI primers. Gel purification was performed on PCR products prior to sequencing. Turning to the authors' computational methods: Gene usage analysis of CDR3 amino acid clonotypes relied on the roughly 67 TRBV and 13 to 15 TRBJ segments identified across samples. Filtered high-quality paired reads were merged into contigs using COPE and FqMerger. BLAST was used to align contigs to IMGT TRBV, TRBD and TRBJ reference genes, with CDR3 defined following IMGT. Clonotypes above 0.1% frequency were classified as highly expanded clones. Shannon entropy was used to measure repertoire diversity, and the Gini coefficient was used to measure V-J evenness. Clonotypes shared by more than one individual were considered public. TCRdb took the public reads, trimmed them with fastp at Q25, ran MiXCR for clone calling and kept in-frame beta chains. Every distinct CDR3 protein forms one entry, paired with its most common genes and DNA. The V and J calls shown here were made by TCRdb, not taken from the authors' results. The sample table shows about 400,000 distinct CDR3 sequences, and approximately 16% are seen once. The ten largest clones represent over 7% of the sample.

Results the study describes overall, beyond this receptor: Persistent disease showed preferential use of TRBV28, TRBJ1-2 and TRBJ2-5, whereas newly diagnosed disease favored TRBV20-1 and TRBJ2-1. Persistent patients shared more public clonotypes among themselves (roughly 2,700) than newly diagnosed patients did (approximately 970). Persistent Graves' disease patients showed lower TCR Shannon entropy and fewer highly expanded clones than newly diagnosed patients, suggesting clonal expansion. The small sample size was acknowledged by the authors as a limitation that may reduce accuracy. Sequencing and analysis were limited to the TCR beta chain. Because the primary lesion, thyroid tissue, could not be accessed, the study looked at peripheral blood alone.

This specimen's time point label, interpreted: newly diagnosed GD, antithyroid drugs for less than 3 months. RNA was extracted from PBMCs in TRIzol for both TCR sequencing and RNA sequencing. The diagnosis of Graves' disease followed American Thyroid Association guidelines. Recruitment of patients was carried out at an endocrinology department in Xi'an, China. From each patient, roughly 9 milliliters of peripheral blood was collected into an EDTA anticoagulant tube. Ficoll Paque Plus density gradient separation was used to isolate PBMCs, and no further T cell sorting was done. An Agilent 2100 Bioanalyzer and agarose gel were used to check RNA quality, while a NanoDrop 2000 measured RNA concentration. The same data also went into a second study, on T cells in Graves' hyperthyroidism and ophthalmopathy. As the second study states: A patient counted as having stable Graves' hyperthyroidism if no progression to ophthalmopathy occurred over 18 months of follow-up. The hyperthyroidism patients were between 18 and 65 years old and newly diagnosed, with a disease duration of less than 2 months. The study excluded patients with uncontrolled infections, other autoimmune diseases, pregnancy or lactation. Diagnoses relied on clinical symptoms, serum thyroxine and TRAb, thyroid ultrasound and orbital computed tomography. The TCR CDR3 was subjected to a first round of RT-PCR using the HTBI primer set and the Qiagen OneStep RT-PCR kit. Blood samples also contained most of the expanded thyroid clonotypes (frequency above 0.001), which suggests that blood repertoires may reflect thyroid immune responses. In cross-validation, a model built on a 13 V-J signature told ophthalmopathy apart from stable hyperthyroidism with less than 90% sensitivity and around 84% specificity, and in testing the same model reached 80%/75%. In validation, the model predicted progression to ophthalmopathy a median of roughly 6.1 months before onset, with approximately 71% sensitivity and roughly 77% specificity. A discovery cohort of around 98 patients, approximately 45 with Graves' ophthalmopathy and fewer than 65 with stable Graves' hyperthyroidism, was used to find distinguishing TCR V-J signatures. An independent validation cohort of under 20 hyperthyroidism patients and 15 or so patients who later progressed to ophthalmopathy tested prospective prediction of ophthalmopathy. The 100 or so discovery patients were randomly split 7:3 into training and test sets. In addition, the study compared T-cell repertoires in thyroid tissue and in blood from roughly 6 Graves' hyperthyroidism patients. Following sampling, methimazole starting at 30 mg daily was given to hyperthyroidism patients, and high-dose intravenous methylprednisolone was given to ophthalmopathy patients. Libraries were constructed in a second round of multiplex PCR, after which size selection and purification were performed. Sequencing of the libraries was done on an Illumina HiSeq2000 using paired-end 100 bp reads. SOAPnuke was used to process the raw data, throwing out any read that contained adapters or uncalled bases, had a mean Phred below 15, or lacked an exact constant-primer or identifier match. High-quality paired reads were merged using COPE v1.2.5, and each unique nucleotide sequence was defined as a clonotype. Clonotypes were aligned to IMGT TRBV, TRBD and TRBJ reference segments using MiTCR v1.1. Analysis was restricted to V-J combinations with a frequency above 0.0001, which covered roughly 99% of repertoires. The TCS score was defined as the ratio of F50 (clonal expansion) to E x V (chaos), calculated using BLOSUM62-based TCRdist between CDR3 peptides within each V-J. Welch's t-statistics and random forest reduced 500 to 550 V-J features to 10 to 15, which were used in a naive Bayes classifier (R e1071). Sample size was not statistically predetermined, and investigators were not blinded to group allocation. The paper reports TCR Vbeta CDR3 sequencing of some 140 peripheral blood samples: fewer than 50 ophthalmopathy, roughly 80 hyperthyroidism and approximately 17 progressor patients.

Recombination joined TRBV2 with TRBJ2-7, with no confidently assigned D gene. The clonotype originates from a woman between 35 and 50 years old with Graves disease. Donor details come from another sample of the same person, matched by shared clones. The sample in question was peripheral blood mononuclear cells (PBMCs), obtained at new diagnosis, from a patient treated with antithyroid drugs. CDR3 protein: CASSETAASNEQYF. The DNA sequence is given as TGTGCCAGCAGTGAAACGGCAGCCTCTAACGAGCAGTACTTC. The variable domain in full, with residues beyond the CDR3 obtained from the reference TRBV2 and TRBJ2-7 genes, is EPEVTQTPSHQVTQMGQEVILRCVPISNHLYFYWYRQILGQKVEFLVSFYNNEISEKSEIFDDQFSVERPDGSNFTLKIRSTKLEDSAMYFCASSETAASNEQYFGPGTRLTVT.